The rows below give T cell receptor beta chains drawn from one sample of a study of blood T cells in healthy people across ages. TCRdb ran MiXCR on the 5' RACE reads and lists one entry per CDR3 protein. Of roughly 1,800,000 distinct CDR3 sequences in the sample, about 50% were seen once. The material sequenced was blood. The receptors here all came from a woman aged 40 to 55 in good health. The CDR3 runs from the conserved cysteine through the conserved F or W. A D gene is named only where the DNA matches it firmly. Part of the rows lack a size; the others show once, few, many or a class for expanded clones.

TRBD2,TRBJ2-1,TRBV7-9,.,TGTGCCAGCAGCTTGGCGACTAGCGGGGGTGTGAATGAGCAGTTCTTC,CASSLATSGGVNEQFF
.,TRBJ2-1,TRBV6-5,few,TGTGCCAGCAGCCCCAACACTGGACCCGACGACAATGAGCAGTTCTTC,CASSPNTGPDDNEQFF
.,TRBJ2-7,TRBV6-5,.,TGTGCCAGCAGTTACTCGGCGGCACGATCCTATTACGAGCAGTACTTC,CASSYSAARSYYEQYF
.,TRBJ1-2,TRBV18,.,TGTGCCAGCTCACCGGCAGGGGCAGGATATGGCTACACCTTC,CASSPAGAGYGYTF
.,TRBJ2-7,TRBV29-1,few,TGCAGCGGTCCTTTGGTTAGGTGCTACGAGCAGTACTTC,CSGPLVRCYEQYF
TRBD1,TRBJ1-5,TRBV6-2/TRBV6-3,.,TGTGCCAGCAGCGATCCTAGGGGGCTGGCGAGCAATCAGCCCCAGCATTTT,CASSDPRGLASNQPQHF
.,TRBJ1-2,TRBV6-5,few,TGTGCCAGCAGAGATAACACAGGGAGTGTCGTTGGCTACACCTTC,CASRDNTGSVVGYTF
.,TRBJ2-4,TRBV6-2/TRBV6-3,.,TGTGCCAGCAACTCGGAAGGGACGGACCCCAAAAACATTCAGTACTTC,CASNSEGTDPKNIQYF
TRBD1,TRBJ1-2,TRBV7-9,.,TGTGCCAGCACCATTACGGGACAGGGAGATGGCTACACCTTC,CASTITGQGDGYTF
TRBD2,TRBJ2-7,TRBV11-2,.,TGTGCCAGCAGCTTGAATAGCGGGTTTACCTACGAGCAGTACTTC,CASSLNSGFTYEQYF
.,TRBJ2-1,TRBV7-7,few,TGTGCTAGCAGCTTAGGTGCGGGGGCTGTCAGTGAGCAGTTCTTC,CASSLGAGAVSEQFF
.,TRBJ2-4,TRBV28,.,TGTGCCAGCACTCCCGGGACCTCCACCTACAATGAGCAGTACTTC,CASTPGTSTYNEQYF
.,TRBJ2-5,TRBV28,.,TGTGCCAGCAGTCTGCGACCCGGAAGTGGGTTGGAGACCCAGTACTTC,CASSLRPGSGLETQYF
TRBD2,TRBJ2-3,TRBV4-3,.,TGCGCCAGCAGCCCCCACACGACTAGCGGGGACACTAGCACAGATACGCAGTATTTT,CASSPHTTSGDTSTDTQYF
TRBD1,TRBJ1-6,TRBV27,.,TGTGCCAGCAGTTCGACCGGGACAGCCTATAATTCACCCCTCCACTTT,CASSSTGTAYNSPLHF
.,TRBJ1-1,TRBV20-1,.,TGCAGTGCTAGGGGGCTCGCTGAAGCTTTCTTT,CSARGLAEAFF
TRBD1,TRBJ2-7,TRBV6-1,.,TGTGCCAGCAGTGAGATACTGGACAGGAACTACGAGCAGTACTTC,CASSEILDRNYEQYF
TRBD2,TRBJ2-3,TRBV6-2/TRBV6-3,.,TGTGCCAGCAGTTCCGCAACTAGCGGGGGGATCACAGATACGCAGTATTTT,CASSSATSGGITDTQYF
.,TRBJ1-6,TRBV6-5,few,TGTGCCAGCAGTTACTCGGGGACGCGGAGCTCCTATAATTCACCCCTCCACTTT,CASSYSGTRSSYNSPLHF
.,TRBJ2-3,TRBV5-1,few,TGCGCCAGCAGTGTGGAGAAAGATACGCAGTATTTT,CASSVEKDTQYF
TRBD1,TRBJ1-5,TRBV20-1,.,TGCAGTGCACAACAGGGGTCCGATCAGCCCCAGCATTTT,CSAQQGSDQPQHF